This is a list of T cell receptor beta chains from one sample in a study of quantifying T cell responses using KT2 cells. A single record per CDR3 protein comes from TCRdb applying MiXCR to the UMI-ligation and nested PCR reads. This table has approximately 50,000 distinct CDR3 sequences, roughly 12% appearing once. The sequenced sample consisted of PBMCs spiked with cells of the T cell clone KT2. The receptors derive from a human donor. Both conserved end residues are part of each CDR3. A D gene is named only where the DNA matches it firmly. Expanded clones are given a class, and other clones once, few, many or no size at all.

CDR3: CASSNSGLGSTEAFF
DNA: TGTGCCAGCAGTAATAGTGGATTGGGATCCACTGAAGCTTTCTTT
size: .
J: TRBJ1-1
D: .
V: TRBV6-1

CDR3: CASSHQQGPGANVLTF
DNA: TGTGCCAGCTCTCACCAACAGGGACCCGGGGCCAACGTCCTGACTTTC
size: few
J: TRBJ2-6
D: .
V: TRBV28

CDR3: CASSQDVGPNYGYTF
DNA: TGCGCCAGCAGCCAAGATGTGGGGCCTAACTATGGCTACACCTTC
size: .
J: TRBJ1-2
D: .
V: TRBV4-1

CDR3: CASSGPQGTIYNEQFF
DNA: TGTGCCAGCAGTGGACCACAGGGGACCATCTACAATGAGCAGTTCTTC
size: many
J: TRBJ2-1
D: TRBD1
V: TRBV2

CDR3: CASSETASPNQPQHF
DNA: TGTGCCAGCAGTGAAACGGCAAGTCCCAATCAGCCCCAGCATTTT
size: once
J: TRBJ1-5
D: .
V: TRBV6-1

CDR3: CASSRSLTVNTEAFF
DNA: TGCGCCAGCAGCCGCAGCCTGACAGTGAACACTGAAGCTTTCTTT
size: .
J: TRBJ1-1
D: .
V: TRBV5-1

CDR3: CASSFPGLAGHYEQYF
DNA: TGTGCCAGCAGCTTTCCCGGACTAGCGGGACACTACGAGCAGTACTTC
size: .
J: TRBJ2-7
D: TRBD2
V: TRBV5-5

CDR3: CASSPTGITEAFF
DNA: TGTGCCAGCAGCCCGACAGGGATCACTGAAGCTTTCTTT
size: few
J: TRBJ1-1
D: TRBD1
V: TRBV3-1

CDR3: CASSQDSGTSGGYDMETQYF
DNA: TGCGCCAGCAGCCAAGATTCCGGGACTAGCGGGGGGTACGATATGGAGACCCAGTACTTC
size: many
J: TRBJ2-5
D: TRBD2
V: TRBV4-1

CDR3: CSARGQGNSPLHF
DNA: TGCAGTGCTAGAGGTCAGGGGAATTCACCCCTCCACTTT
size: many
J: TRBJ1-6
D: .
V: TRBV20-1

CDR3: CASSYSDRNTEAFF
DNA: TGTGCCAGCAGTTACTCGGATAGAAACACTGAAGCTTTCTTT
size: many
J: TRBJ1-1
D: .
V: TRBV6-6

CDR3: CASSVAYGRQTDTQYF
DNA: TGTGCCAGCAGCGTAGCTTACGGCAGGCAGACAGATACGCAGTATTTT
size: many
J: TRBJ2-3
D: .
V: TRBV9

CDR3: CASSHPPGLPNNQPQHF
DNA: TGTGCCAGCAGCCATCCACCGGGACTTCCAAACAATCAGCCCCAGCATTTT
size: .
J: TRBJ1-5
D: .
V: TRBV6-1

CDR3: CASSPTQNLNTEAFF
DNA: TGTGCCAGCTCACCGACACAGAACCTGAACACTGAAGCTTTCTTT
size: .
J: TRBJ1-1
D: .
V: TRBV18

CDR3: CASSQDRGATPGNIQYF
DNA: TGTGCCAGCAGCCAAGATCGGGGCGCCACCCCCGGGAACATTCAGTACTTC
size: .
J: TRBJ2-4
D: .
V: TRBV3-1

CDR3: CSVGETEAFF
DNA: TGCAGCGTTGGTGAGACTGAAGCTTTCTTT
size: .
J: TRBJ1-1
D: .
V: TRBV29-1

CDR3: CASSRNRGDSQKTQYF
DNA: TGTGCCAGCAGCCGTAACAGAGGGGACTCCCAAAAGACCCAGTACTTC
size: many
J: TRBJ2-5
D: .
V: TRBV7-8

CDR3: CATSRGLAGGADTQYF
DNA: TGTGCCACCAGCAGGGGACTAGCGGGAGGGGCAGATACGCAGTATTTT
size: few
J: TRBJ2-3
D: TRBD2
V: TRBV15

CDR3: CASSAGGTSGPNNEQFF
DNA: TGTGCCAGCAGCGCTGGGGGGACTAGCGGGCCCAACAATGAGCAGTTCTTC
size: many
J: TRBJ2-1
D: TRBD2
V: TRBV9

CDR3: CSARGGDYEQYF
DNA: TGCAGTGCTAGGGGGGGGGATTACGAGCAGTACTTC
size: .
J: TRBJ2-7
D: TRBD2
V: TRBV20-1

CDR3: CAWKGTSNPYNEQFF
DNA: TGTGCCTGGAAGGGAACTAGCAACCCCTACAATGAGCAGTTCTTC
size: few
J: TRBJ2-1
D: .
V: TRBV30

CDR3: CSARDPRGPTDTQYF
DNA: TGCAGTGCTAGAGATCCCAGGGGTCCCACAGATACGCAGTATTTT
size: many
J: TRBJ2-3
D: .
V: TRBV20-1

CDR3: CASSYNRDRGYEQYF
DNA: TGTGCCAGCAGTTACAACCGGGACAGGGGCTACGAGCAGTACTTC
size: many
J: TRBJ2-7
D: TRBD1
V: TRBV6-5

CDR3: CASSLEGSLGTDTQYF
DNA: TGTGCCAGCAGCTTAGAGGGCTCGCTGGGCACAGATACGCAGTATTTT
size: .
J: TRBJ2-3
D: .
V: TRBV11-2

CDR3: CASSFLRTSTNTEAFF
DNA: TGTGCCAGCAGCTTTCTTAGGACAAGTACGAACACTGAAGCTTTCTTT
size: .
J: TRBJ1-1
D: .
V: TRBV7-2

CDR3: CSVLRTSGTDYEQYF
DNA: TGCAGTGTTCTCCGGACTAGCGGGACAGACTACGAGCAGTACTTC
size: once
J: TRBJ2-7
D: TRBD2
V: TRBV20-1

CDR3: CSARDPGTPYNEQFF
DNA: TGCAGTGCTAGGGATCCCGGGACTCCCTACAATGAGCAGTTCTTC
size: few
J: TRBJ2-1
D: .
V: TRBV20-1

CDR3: CASSTQGSRGDGDYGYNF
DNA: TGTGCCAGCAGCACACAGGGATCCCGGGGGGACGGAGACTATGGCTACAACTTC
size: .
J: TRBJ1-2
D: .
V: TRBV6-5

CDR3: CASSLVGGVYEQYF
DNA: TGTGCCAGCAGCTTAGTAGGGGGGGTCTACGAGCAGTACTTC
size: .
J: TRBJ2-7
D: .
V: TRBV7-9

CDR3: CASLVTGPLNTEAFF
DNA: TGTGCCAGCCTCGTAACAGGACCACTGAACACTGAAGCTTTCTTT
size: few
J: TRBJ1-1
D: .
V: TRBV7-2

CDR3: CASRRDPNTEAFF
DNA: TGTGCCAGCAGGCGGGACCCGAACACTGAAGCTTTCTTT
size: .
J: TRBJ1-1
D: .
V: TRBV6-5

CDR3: CSARLAEHNEQFF
DNA: TGCAGTGCTAGACTAGCGGAACACAATGAGCAGTTCTTC
size: many
J: TRBJ2-1
D: TRBD2
V: TRBV20-1

CDR3: CASSFQSTDTQYF
DNA: TGTGCCAGTAGTTTCCAAAGCACAGATACGCAGTATTTT
size: few
J: TRBJ2-3
D: .
V: TRBV19

CDR3: CATSAQDSHSPLHF
DNA: TGTGCCACCAGCGCTCAGGATTCGCATTCACCCCTCCACTTT
size: many
J: TRBJ1-6
D: .
V: TRBV15

CDR3: CASSQVLAREQFF
DNA: TGTGCCAGCAGCCAAGTGCTAGCTCGAGAGCAGTTCTTC
size: .
J: TRBJ2-1
D: .
V: TRBV14

CDR3: CSASADSYEQYF
DNA: TGCAGTGCTAGTGCCGACTCCTACGAGCAGTACTTC
size: few
J: TRBJ2-7
D: .
V: TRBV20-1

CDR3: CASSRDRGPGANVLTF
DNA: TGTGCCAGCAGCCGAGACAGGGGTCCAGGGGCCAACGTCCTGACTTTC
size: many
J: TRBJ2-6
D: TRBD1
V: TRBV14

CDR3: CASSTSSGVNTEAFF
DNA: TGTGCCAGCAGCACATCAAGCGGGGTGAACACTGAAGCTTTCTTT
size: .
J: TRBJ1-1
D: .
V: TRBV7-2

CDR3: CASSLIGGGASEQFF
DNA: TGTGCCAGCAGCTTAATAGGCGGGGGGGCGAGTGAGCAGTTCTTC
size: few
J: TRBJ2-1
D: TRBD2
V: TRBV11-2

CDR3: CASSYGSRRGTTEAFF
DNA: TGTGCCAGCAGTTACGGAAGTCGAAGGGGGACTACTGAAGCTTTCTTT
size: few
J: TRBJ1-1
D: .
V: TRBV6-5

CDR3: CAWSPEGTPNYGYTF
DNA: TGTGCCTGGAGTCCTGAGGGGACACCTAACTATGGCTACACCTTC
size: few
J: TRBJ1-2
D: .
V: TRBV30

CDR3: CASTPGWGTEAFF
DNA: TGTGCCAGCACCCCTGGCTGGGGGACTGAAGCTTTCTTT
size: few
J: TRBJ1-1
D: .
V: TRBV6-2/TRBV6-3